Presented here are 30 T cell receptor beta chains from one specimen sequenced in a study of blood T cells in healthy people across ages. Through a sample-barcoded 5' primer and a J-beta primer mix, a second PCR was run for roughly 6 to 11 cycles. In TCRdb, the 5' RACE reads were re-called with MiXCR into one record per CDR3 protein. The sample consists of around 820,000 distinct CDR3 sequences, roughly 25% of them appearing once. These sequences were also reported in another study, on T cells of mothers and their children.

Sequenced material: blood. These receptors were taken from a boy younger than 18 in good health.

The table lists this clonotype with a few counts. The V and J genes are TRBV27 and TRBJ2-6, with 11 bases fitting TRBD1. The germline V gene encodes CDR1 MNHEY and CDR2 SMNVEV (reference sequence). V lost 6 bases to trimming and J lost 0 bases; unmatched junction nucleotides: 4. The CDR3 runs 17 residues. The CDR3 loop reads CASRGGTGGSGANVLTF. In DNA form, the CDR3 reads TGTGCCAGCAGGGGGGGGACAGGGGGCTCTGGGGCCAACGTCCTGACTTTC.

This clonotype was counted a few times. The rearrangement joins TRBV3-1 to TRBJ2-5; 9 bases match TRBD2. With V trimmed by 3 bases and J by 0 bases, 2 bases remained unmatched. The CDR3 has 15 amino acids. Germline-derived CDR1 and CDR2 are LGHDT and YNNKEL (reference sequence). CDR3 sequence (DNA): TGTGCCAGCAGCCACCTAGCGGGGTACCAAGAGACCCAGTACTTC. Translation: CASSHLAGYQETQYF.

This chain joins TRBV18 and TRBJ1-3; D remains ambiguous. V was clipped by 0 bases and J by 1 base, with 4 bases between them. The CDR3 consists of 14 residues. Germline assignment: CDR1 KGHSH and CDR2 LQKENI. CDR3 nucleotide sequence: TGTGCCAGCTCACCACCTGGGTCTGGAAACACCATATATTTT. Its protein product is CASSPPGSGNTIYF.

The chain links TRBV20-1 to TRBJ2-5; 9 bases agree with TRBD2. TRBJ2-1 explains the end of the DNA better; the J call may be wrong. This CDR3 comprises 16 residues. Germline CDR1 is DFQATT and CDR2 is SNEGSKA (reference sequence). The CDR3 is CSARTLAGATYNEQFF. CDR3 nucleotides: TGCAGTGCCAGAACCTTAGCGGGAGCCACCTACAATGAGCAGTTCTTC.

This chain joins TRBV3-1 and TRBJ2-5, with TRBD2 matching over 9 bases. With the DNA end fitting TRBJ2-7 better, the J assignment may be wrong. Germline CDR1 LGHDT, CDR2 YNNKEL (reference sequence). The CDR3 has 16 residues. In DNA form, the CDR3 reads TGTGCCAGCAGCCAGGTACCAGCGGGAGGAACCTACGAGCAGTACTTC. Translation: CASSQVPAGGTYEQYF.

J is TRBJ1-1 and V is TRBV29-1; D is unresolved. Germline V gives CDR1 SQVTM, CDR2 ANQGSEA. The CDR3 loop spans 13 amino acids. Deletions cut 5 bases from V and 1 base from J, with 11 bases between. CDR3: CSVLVPRNTEAFF. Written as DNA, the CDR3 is TGCAGCGTTCTGGTTCCTAGGAACACTGAAGCTTTCTTT.

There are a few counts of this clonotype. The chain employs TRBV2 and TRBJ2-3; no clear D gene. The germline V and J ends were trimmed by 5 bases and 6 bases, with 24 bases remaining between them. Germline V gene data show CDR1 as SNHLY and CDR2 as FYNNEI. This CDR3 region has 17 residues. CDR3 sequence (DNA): TGTGCCAGCAGTTCCCAGGAGAATACTGTATCGCAGGATACGCAGTATTTT. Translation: CASSSQENTVSQDTQYF.

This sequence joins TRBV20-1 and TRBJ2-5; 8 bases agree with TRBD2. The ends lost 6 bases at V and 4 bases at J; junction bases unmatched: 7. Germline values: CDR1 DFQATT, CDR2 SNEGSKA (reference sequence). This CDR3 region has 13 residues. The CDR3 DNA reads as TGCAGTGCCATTAGCGGGAACGGAGAGACCCAGTACTTC. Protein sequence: CSAISGNGETQYF.

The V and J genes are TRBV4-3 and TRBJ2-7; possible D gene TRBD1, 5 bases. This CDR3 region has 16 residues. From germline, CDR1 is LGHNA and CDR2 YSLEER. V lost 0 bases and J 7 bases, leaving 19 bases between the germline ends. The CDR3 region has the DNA TGCGCCAGCAGCCAAGATCCGGACATGGAGTTGGGGGAGCAGTACTTC. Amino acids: CASSQDPDMELGEQYF.

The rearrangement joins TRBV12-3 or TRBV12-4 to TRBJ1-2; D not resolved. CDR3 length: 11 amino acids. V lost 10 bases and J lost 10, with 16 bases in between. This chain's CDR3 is CATQAPGVYTF. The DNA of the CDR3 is TGTGCCACCCAAGCGCCCGGGGTCTACACCTTC.

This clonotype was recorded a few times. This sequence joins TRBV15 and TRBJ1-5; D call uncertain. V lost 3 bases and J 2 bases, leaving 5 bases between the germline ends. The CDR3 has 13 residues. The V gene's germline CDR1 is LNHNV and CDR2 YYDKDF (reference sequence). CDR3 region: CATSREGNQPQHF. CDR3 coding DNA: TGTGCCACCAGCAGGGAAGGCAATCAGCCCCAGCATTTT.

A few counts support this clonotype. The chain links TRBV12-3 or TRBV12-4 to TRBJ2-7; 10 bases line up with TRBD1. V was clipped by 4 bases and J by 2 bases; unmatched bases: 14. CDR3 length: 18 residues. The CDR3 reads CASSSDRGGTSGPYEQYF. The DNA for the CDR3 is TGTGCCAGCAGTTCGGACAGGGGGGGAACTAGCGGCCCCTACGAGCAGTACTTC.

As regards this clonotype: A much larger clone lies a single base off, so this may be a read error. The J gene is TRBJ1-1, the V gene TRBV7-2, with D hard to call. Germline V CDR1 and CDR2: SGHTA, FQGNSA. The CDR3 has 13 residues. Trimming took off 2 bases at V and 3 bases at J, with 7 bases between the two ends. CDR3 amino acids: CASSLQRDTEAFF. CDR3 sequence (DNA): TGTGCCAGCAGCTTACAGAGGGACACTGAAGCTTTCTTT.

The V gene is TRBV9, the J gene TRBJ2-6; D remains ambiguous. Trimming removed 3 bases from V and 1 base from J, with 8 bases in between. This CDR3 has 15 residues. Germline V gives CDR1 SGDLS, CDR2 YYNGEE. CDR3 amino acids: CASSGLKSGANVLTF. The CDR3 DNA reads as TGTGCCAGCAGCGGACTGAAATCTGGGGCCAACGTCCTGACTTTC. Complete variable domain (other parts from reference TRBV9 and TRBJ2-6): DSGVTQTPKHLITATGQRVTLRCSPRSGDLSVYWYQQSLDQGLQFLIQYYNGEERAKGNILERFSAQQFPDLHSELNLSSLELGDSALYFCASSGLKSGANVLTFGAGSRLTVL.

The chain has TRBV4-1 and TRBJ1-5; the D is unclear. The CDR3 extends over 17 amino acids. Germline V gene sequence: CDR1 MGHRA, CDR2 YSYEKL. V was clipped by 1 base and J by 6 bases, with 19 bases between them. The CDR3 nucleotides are TGCGCCAGCAGCCAAGCGGCCCTGACCCTCCCGGCTCAGCCCCAGCATTTT. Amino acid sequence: CASSQAALTLPAQPQHF.

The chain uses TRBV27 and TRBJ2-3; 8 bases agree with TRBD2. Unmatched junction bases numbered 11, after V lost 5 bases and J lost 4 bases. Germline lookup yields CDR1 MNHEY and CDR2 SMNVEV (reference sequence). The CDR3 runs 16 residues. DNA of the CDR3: TGTGCCAGCAGTCCCCCTCTAGCGGGCCTCCCAGATACGCAGTATTTT. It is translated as CASSPPLAGLPDTQYF.

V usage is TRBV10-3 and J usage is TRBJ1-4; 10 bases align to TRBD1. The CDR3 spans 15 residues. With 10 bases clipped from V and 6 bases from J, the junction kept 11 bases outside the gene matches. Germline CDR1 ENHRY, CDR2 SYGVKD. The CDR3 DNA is TGTGCCACCTTGGCCGCCGGGACAGGGGATGAAAAACTGTTTTTT. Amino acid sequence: CATLAAGTGDEKLFF.

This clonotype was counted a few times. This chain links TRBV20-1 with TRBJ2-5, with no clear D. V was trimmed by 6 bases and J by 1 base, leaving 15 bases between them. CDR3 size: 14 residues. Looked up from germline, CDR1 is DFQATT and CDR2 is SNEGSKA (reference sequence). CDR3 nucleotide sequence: TGCAGTGCCCAGCCTGGCCCGGGCCAAGAGACCCAGTACTTC. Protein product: CSAQPGPGQETQYF.

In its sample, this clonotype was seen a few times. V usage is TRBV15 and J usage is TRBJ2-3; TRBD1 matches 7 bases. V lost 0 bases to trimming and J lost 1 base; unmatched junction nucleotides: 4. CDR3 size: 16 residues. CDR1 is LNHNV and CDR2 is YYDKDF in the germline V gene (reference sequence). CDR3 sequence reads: CATSRDEDRGTDTQYF. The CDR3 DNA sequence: TGTGCCACCAGCAGAGATGAAGACAGGGGCACAGATACGCAGTATTTT.

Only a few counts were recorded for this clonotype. The CDR3 coding sequence is TGCGCCAGCAGCTTACAGGGGAAGGATGGCTACACCTTC. Translation gives CASSLQGKDGYTF. The chain recombines TRBV5-1 with TRBJ1-2; TRBD1 aligns across 7 bases. The CDR3 sequence is 13 residues long. The J segment lost 6 bases and the V segment lost 2 bases, leaving 4 bases of the junction unmatched. Germline CDR1 is SGHRS and CDR2 is YFSETQ.

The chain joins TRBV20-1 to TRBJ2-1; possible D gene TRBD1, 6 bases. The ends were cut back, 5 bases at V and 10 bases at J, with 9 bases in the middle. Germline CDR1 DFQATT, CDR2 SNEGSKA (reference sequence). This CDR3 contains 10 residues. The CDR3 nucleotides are TGCAGTGCTGTTAGGGGGGAGCAGTTCTTC. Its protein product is CSAVRGEQFF.

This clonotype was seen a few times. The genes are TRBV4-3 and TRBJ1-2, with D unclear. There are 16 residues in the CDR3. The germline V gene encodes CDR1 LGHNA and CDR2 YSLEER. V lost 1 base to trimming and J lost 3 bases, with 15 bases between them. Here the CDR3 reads CASSQGRLVEYYGYTF. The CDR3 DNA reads TGCGCCAGCAGCCAAGGACGTTTGGTTGAGTACTATGGCTACACCTTC.

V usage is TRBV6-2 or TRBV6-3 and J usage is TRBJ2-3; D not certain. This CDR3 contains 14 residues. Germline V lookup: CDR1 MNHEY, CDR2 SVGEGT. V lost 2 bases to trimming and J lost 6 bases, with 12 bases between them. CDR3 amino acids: CASSYPKDVDTQYF. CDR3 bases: TGTGCCAGCAGTTACCCGAAGGACGTCGATACGCAGTATTTT.

Here the CDR3 reads CASSLFLINEQFF. The CDR3 DNA reads TGTGCCAGCAGCTTATTTCTAATTAATGAGCAGTTCTTC. V gene TRBV7-9 combines with J gene TRBJ2-5; no clear D gene. The DNA end is more similar to TRBJ2-1, so the J call may be wrong. In germline, CDR1 is SEHNR, CDR2 FQNEAQ (reference sequence). The CDR3 length is 13 residues.

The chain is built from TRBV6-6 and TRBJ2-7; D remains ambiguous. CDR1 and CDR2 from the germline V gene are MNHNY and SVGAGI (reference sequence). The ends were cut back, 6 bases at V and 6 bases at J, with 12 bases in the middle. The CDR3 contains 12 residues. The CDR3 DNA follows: TGTGCCAGCAGCCTACACTGGGTCGAGCAGTACTTC. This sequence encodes CASSLHWVEQYF.

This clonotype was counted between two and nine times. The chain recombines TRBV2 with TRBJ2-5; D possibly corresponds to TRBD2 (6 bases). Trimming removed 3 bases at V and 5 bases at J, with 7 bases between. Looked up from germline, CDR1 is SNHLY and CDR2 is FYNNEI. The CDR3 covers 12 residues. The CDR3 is CASSDAGETQYF. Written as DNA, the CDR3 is TGTGCCAGCAGTGACGCGGGGGAGACCCAGTACTTC.

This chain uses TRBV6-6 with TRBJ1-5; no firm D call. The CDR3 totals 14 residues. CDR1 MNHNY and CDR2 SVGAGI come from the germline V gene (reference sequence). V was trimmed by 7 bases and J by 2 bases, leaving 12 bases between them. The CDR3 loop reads CASTSGGRNQPQHF. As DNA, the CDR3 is TGTGCCAGCACCTCGGGAGGACGCAATCAGCCCCAGCATTTT.

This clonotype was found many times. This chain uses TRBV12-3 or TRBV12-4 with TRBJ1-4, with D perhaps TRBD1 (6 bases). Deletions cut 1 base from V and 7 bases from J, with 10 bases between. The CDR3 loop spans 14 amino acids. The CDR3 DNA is TGTGCCAGCAGTTTAGTGGCAGGGGTTGAAAAACTGTTTTTT. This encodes CASSLVAGVEKLFF.

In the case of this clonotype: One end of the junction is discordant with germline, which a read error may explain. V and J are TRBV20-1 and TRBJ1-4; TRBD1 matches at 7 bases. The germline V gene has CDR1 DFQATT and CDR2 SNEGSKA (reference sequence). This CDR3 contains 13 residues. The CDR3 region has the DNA TGCAGTGCTAGATCGGGTAACAGGGGTGAGACGACTTTT. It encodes CSARSGNRGETTF.

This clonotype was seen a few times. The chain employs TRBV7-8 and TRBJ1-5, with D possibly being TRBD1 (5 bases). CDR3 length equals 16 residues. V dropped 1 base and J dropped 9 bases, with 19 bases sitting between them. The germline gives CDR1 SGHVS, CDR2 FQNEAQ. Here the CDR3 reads CASSLEDSAGARPQHF. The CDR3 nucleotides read TGTGCCAGCAGCTTAGAGGACTCAGCCGGGGCCAGGCCCCAGCATTTT.